This T cell receptor (beta chain) originates from a study of control samples from healthy donors and cancer patients. Clones were sequenced by immunoSEQ multiplex PCR, and TCRdb holds only the in-frame ones, with some missing. The profile shows about 170,000 clones, around 92% of them singletons. CDR1 is SGHNT and CDR2 is YYREEE in the germline V gene (reference sequence). V dropped 5 bases and J dropped 2 bases, with 3 bases sitting between them. The CDR3 has 11 amino acids. The TCR was taken from a woman between 40 and 50 years old in good health. The chain links TRBV5-4 to TRBJ2-3; D is unclear. Sequencing was done on a sample of blood. The CDR3 DNA sequence: TGTGCCAGCAGTTACACAGATACGCAGTATTTT. It is translated as CASSYTDTQYF.